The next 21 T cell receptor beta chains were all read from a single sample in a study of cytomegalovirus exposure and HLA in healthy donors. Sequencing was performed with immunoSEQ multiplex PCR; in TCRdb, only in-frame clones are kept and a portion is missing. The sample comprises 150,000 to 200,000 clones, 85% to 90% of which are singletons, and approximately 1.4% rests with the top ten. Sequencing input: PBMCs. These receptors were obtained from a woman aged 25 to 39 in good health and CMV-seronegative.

The CDR3 nucleotides are TGTGCCAGCAGCAAGAGAGGCAGGGTCAATCCGACATACGAGCAGTACTTC. This translates into CASSKRGRVNPTYEQYF. This chain links TRBV5-4 with TRBJ2-7; weak D call: TRBD1 (5 bases). V lost 4 bases, J lost 4 bases, and 24 bases lay in between. The CDR3 covers 17 residues. The germline V gene has CDR1 SGHNT and CDR2 YYREEE (reference sequence).

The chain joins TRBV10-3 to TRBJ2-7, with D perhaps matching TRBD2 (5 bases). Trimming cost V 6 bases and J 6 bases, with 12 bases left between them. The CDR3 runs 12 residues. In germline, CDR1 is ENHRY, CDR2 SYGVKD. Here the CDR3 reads CAIRDPRGEQYF. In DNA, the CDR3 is TGTGCCATCAGGGATCCCCGGGGCGAGCAGTACTTC.

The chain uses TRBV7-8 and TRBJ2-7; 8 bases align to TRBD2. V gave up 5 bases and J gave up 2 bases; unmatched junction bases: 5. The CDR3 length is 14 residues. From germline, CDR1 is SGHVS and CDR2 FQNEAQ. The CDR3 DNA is TGTGCCAGCAGCCTGAGCGGGGGTGCCTACGAGCAGTACTTC. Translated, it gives CASSLSGGAYEQYF.

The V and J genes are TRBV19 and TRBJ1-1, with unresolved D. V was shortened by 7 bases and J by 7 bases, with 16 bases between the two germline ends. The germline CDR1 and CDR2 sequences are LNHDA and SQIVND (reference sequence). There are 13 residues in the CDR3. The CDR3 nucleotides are TGTGCCAGTATCGACCGCCCGACATATGAAGCTTTCTTT. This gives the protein CASIDRPTYEAFF.

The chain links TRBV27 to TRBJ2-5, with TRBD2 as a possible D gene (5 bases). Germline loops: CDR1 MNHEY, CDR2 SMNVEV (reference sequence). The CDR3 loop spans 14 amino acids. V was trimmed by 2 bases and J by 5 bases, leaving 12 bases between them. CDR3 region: CASSLGLVGETQYF. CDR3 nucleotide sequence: TGTGCCAGCAGTTTAGGACTCGTGGGTGAGACCCAGTACTTC.

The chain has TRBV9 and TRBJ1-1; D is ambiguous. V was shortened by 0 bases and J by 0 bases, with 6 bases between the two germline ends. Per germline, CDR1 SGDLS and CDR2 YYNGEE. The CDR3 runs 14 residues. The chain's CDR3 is CASSVDFMNTEAFF. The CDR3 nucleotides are TGTGCCAGCAGCGTAGATTTCATGAACACTGAAGCTTTCTTT.

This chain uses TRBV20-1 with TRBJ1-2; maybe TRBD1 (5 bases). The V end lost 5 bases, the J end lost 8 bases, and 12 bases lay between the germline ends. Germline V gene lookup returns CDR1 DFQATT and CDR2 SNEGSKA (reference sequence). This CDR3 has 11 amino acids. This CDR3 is CSALRQSGYTF. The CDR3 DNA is TGCAGTGCTCTACGACAGAGCGGCTACACCTTC.

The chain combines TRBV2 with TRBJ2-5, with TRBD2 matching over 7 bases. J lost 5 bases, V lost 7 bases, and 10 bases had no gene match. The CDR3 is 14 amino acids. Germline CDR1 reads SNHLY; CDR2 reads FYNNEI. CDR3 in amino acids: CASMGIRGVETQYF. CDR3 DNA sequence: TGTGCCAGCATGGGAATTCGGGGGGTGGAGACCCAGTACTTC.

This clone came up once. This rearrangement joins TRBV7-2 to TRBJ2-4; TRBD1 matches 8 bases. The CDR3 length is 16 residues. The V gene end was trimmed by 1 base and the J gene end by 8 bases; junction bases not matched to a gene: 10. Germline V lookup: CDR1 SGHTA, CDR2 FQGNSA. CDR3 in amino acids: CASSLDHRQGTYIQYF. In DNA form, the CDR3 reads TGTGCCAGCAGCTTAGACCACCGACAGGGGACATACATTCAGTACTTC.

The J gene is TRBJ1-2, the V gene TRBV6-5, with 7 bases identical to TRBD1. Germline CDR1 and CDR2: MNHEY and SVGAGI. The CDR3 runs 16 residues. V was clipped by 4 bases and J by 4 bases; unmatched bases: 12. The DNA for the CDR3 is TGTGCCAGCAGTTCTACCCTACAGGGGTTCGGCTATGGCTACACCTTC. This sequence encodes CASSSTLQGFGYGYTF.

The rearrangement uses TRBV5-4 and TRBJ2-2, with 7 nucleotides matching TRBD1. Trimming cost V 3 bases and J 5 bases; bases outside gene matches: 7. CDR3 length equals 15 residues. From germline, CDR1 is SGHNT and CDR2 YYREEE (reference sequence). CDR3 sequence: CASSSRNRGTGELFF. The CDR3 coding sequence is TGTGCCAGCAGCTCACGTAACAGGGGAACCGGGGAGCTGTTTTTT.

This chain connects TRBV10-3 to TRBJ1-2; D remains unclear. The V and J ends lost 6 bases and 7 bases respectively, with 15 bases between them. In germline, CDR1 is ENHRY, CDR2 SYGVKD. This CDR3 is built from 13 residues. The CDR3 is CAISEVSGSGYTF. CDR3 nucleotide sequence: TGTGCCATCAGCGAGGTGTCAGGATCTGGCTACACCTTC.

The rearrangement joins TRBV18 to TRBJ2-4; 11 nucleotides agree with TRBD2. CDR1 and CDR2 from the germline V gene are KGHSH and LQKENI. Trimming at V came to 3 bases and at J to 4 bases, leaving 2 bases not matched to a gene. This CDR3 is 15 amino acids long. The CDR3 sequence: CASSPRTSGKNIQYF. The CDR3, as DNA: TGTGCCAGCTCACCCCGGACTAGCGGGAAAAACATTCAGTACTTC. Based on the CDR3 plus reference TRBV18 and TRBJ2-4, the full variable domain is NAGVMQNPRHLVRRRGQEARLRCSPMKGHSHVYWYRQLPEEGLKFMVYLQKENIIDESGMPKERFSAEFPKEGPSILRIQQVVRGDSAAYFCASSPRTSGKNIQYFGAGTRLSVL.

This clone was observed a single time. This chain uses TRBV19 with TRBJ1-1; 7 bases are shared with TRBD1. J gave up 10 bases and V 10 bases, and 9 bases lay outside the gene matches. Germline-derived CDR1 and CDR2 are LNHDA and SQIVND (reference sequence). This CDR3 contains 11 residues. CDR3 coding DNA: TGTGCCACGAATTCACAGGGGAGAGCTTTCTTT. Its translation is CATNSQGRAFF.

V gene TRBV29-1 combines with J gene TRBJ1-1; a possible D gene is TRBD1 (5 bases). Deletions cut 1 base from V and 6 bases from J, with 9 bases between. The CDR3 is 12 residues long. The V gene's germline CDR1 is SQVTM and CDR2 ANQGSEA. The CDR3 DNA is TGCAGCGTTGAAGGGGGGGAGCCTGAAGCTTTCTTT. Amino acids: CSVEGGEPEAFF.

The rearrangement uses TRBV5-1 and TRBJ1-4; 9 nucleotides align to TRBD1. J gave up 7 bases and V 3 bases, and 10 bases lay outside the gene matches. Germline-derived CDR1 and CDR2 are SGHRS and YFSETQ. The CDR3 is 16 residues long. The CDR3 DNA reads TGCGCCAGCAGCTCCGGCCCAGGGACAGGGATTGAAAAACTGTTTTTT. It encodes CASSSGPGTGIEKLFF.

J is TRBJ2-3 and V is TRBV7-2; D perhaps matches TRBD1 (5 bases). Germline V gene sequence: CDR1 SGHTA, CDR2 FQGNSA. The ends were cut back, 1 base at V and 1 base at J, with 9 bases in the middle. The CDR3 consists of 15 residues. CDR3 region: CASSLVGRGTDTQYF. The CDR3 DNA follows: TGTGCCAGCAGCTTAGTGGGCAGGGGCACAGATACGCAGTATTTT.

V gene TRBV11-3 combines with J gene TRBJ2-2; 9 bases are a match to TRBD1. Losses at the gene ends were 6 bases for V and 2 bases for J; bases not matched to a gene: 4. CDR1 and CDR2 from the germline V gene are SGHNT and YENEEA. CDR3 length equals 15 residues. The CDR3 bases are TGTGCCAGCAGTAAGGGACAGGGTAACACCGGGGAGCTGTTTTTT. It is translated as CASSKGQGNTGELFF.

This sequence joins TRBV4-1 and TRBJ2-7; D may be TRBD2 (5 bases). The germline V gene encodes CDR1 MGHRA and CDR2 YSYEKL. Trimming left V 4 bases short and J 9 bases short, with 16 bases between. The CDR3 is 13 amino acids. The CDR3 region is CASSLVATEGQYF. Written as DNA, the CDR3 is TGCGCCAGCAGCCTTGTTGCAACAGAGGGGCAGTACTTC.

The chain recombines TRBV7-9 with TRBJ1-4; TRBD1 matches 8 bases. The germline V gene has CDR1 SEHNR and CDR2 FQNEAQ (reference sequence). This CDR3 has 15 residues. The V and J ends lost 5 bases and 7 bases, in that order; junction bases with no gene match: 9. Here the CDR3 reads CASSPGQGFSEKLFF. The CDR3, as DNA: TGTGCCAGCAGCCCAGGACAGGGCTTCTCTGAAAAACTGTTTTTT.

The DNA of the CDR3 is TGTGCCAGCAGCTTGGCCGGGGTAGGGAGGCAGCCCCAGCATTTT. This gives the protein CASSLAGVGRQPQHF. The rearrangement joins TRBV5-8 to TRBJ1-5; D is unclear. The CDR3 runs to 15 residues. Germline loops: CDR1 SGHTS, CDR2 YDEGEE. Deletions cut 0 bases from V and 7 bases from J, with 14 bases between.